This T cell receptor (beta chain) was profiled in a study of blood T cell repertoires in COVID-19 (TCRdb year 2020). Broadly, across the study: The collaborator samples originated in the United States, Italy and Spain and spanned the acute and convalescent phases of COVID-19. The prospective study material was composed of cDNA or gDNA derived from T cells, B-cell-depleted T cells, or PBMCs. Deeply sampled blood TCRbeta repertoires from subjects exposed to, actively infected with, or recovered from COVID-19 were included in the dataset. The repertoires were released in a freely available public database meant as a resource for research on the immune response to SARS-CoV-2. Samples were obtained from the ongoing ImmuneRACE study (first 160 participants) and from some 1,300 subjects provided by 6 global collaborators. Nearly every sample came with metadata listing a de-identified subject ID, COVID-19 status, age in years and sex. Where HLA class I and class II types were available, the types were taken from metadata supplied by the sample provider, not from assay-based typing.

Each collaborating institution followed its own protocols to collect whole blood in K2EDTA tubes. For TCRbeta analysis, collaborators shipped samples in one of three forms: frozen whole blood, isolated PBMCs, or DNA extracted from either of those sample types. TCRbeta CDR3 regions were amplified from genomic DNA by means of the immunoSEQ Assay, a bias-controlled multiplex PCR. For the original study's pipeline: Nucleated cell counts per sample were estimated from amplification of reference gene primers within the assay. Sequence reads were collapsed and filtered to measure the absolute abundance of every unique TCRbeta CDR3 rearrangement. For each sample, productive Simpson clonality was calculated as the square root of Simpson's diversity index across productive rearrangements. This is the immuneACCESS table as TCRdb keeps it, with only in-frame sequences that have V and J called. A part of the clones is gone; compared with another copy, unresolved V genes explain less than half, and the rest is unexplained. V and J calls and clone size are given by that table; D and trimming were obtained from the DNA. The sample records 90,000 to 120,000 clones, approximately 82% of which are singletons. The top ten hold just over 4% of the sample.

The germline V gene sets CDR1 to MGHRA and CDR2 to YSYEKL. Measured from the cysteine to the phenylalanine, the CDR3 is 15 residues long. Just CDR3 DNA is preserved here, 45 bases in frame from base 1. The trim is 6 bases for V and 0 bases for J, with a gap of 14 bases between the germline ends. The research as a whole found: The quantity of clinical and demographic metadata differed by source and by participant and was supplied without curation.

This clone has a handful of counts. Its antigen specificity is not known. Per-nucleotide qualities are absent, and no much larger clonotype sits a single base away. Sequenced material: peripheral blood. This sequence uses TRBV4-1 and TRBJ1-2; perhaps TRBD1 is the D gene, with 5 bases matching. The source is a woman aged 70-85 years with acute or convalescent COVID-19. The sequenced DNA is TGCGCCAGCAGGATGGGGCCAGCCGCTAACTATGGCTACACCTTC. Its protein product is CASRMGPAANYGYTF.